The following is a T cell receptor (beta chain) sequence with its context. Its specificity is not known. The CDR3 has 15 residues. Germline loops: CDR1 SGHNT, CDR2 YYREEE (reference sequence). V lost 4 bases and J lost 7; bases outside the gene matches: 6. Data came from immunoSEQ multiplex PCR; TCRdb stores just in-frame clones and leaves some out. Among roughly 120,000 clones, about 90% were seen once, and the ten largest hold 7.9%. This sample was taken from a study of T cell responses to AZD1222 COVID-19 vaccine. Study findings and constraints: Spike-specific TCR breadth rose after two AZD1222 doses, and depth rose as well.

The study pooled second doses at about 4 or about 12 weeks. Sequences were derived from peripheral blood, sampled 28 days after the second AZD1222 dose. The sequence derives from an adult who received the AZD1222 COVID-19 vaccine. This chain joins TRBV5-4 and TRBJ1-6; 9 bases align to TRBD1. CDR3 DNA: TGTGCCAGCAGCCCTCGGGACAGGGACAATTCACCCCTCCACTTT. Translation gives CASSPRDRDNSPLHF.